These 16 T cell receptor beta chains were all obtained from the same sample, sequenced in a study of T cells in Graves' hyperthyroidism and ophthalmopathy. Amplified TCR beta CDR3 regions came from RNA transcripts. First-round RT-PCR of the TCR CDR3 relied on the HTBI primer set. TCRdb analysed the multiplex PCR reads with MiXCR anew, one entry per CDR3 protein. The table records about 640,000 distinct CDR3 sequences, around 13% of them present only once. The sequencing sample was made of blood. The receptors derive from a woman in her 50s with Graves' ophthalmopathy.

This clonotype was detected a few times. The chain combines TRBV12-3 or TRBV12-4 with TRBJ2-3; TRBD2 is a possible D gene (6 bases). The V end lost 10 bases, the J end lost 0 bases, and 14 bases lay between the germline ends. The CDR3 totals 14 residues. Here the CDR3 reads CAIQGGTSTDTQYF. For the CDR3, the DNA is TGTGCCATCCAAGGTGGGACTAGCACAGATACGCAGTATTTT.

V gene TRBV19 combines with J gene TRBJ2-1; no firm D call. V lost 5 bases to trimming and J lost 6 bases, with 17 bases between them. The germline CDR1 and CDR2 sequences are LNHDA and SQIVND (reference sequence). The CDR3 spans 15 residues. CDR3 in amino acids: CASSSPRGRGNEQFF. The CDR3 DNA sequence: TGTGCCAGTAGTTCCCCCCGTGGTCGTGGCAATGAGCAGTTCTTC.

The J gene is TRBJ2-4, the V gene TRBV14, with D unresolved. CDR1 and CDR2 from the germline V gene are SGHDN and FVKESK. Trimming shortened V by 2 bases and J by 7 bases, and 15 bases separated the two germline ends. This CDR3 spans 15 amino acids. The CDR3 region is CASSQNWGSSNIQYF. In DNA, the CDR3 is TGTGCCAGCAGCCAAAACTGGGGATCCTCCAACATTCAGTACTTC.

Many counts were recorded for this clonotype. The CDR3 DNA reads TGTGCCAGCAGCCCACAGGCTGGGGAATCACCCCTCCACTTT. Translating it yields CASSPQAGESPLHF. V is TRBV7-3 and J is TRBJ1-6; possible D gene TRBD1, 5 bases. V lost 5 bases to trimming and J lost 10 bases, with 15 bases between them. CDR1 and CDR2 (germline): SGHTA, FQGTGA. CDR3 size: 14 residues.

There are many counts of this clonotype. This chain uses TRBV27 with TRBJ2-7; 15 bases map to TRBD2. Looked up from germline, CDR1 is MNHEY and CDR2 is SMNVEV (reference sequence). CDR3 length: 18 residues. Trimming at V came to 5 bases and at J to 1 base, leaving 9 bases not matched to a gene. In nucleotides, the CDR3 is TGTGCCAGCAGTATTGGACTAGCGGGAGGGCAAACTTCCTACGAGCAGTACTTC. Residues: CASSIGLAGGQTSYEQYF.

This clonotype occurred many times. The chain combines TRBV7-8 with TRBJ2-7; a weak D match, TRBD2 (5 bases). The germline CDR1 and CDR2 sequences are SGHVS and FQNEAQ. The V gene lost 3 bases and the J gene lost 0 bases, with 18 bases spanning the gap. This CDR3 has 17 residues. CDR3 in DNA: TGTGCCAGCAGCTTTCGGACTGGCGGCCCGAGCTCCTACGAGCAGTACTTC. Amino acids: CASSFRTGGPSSYEQYF.

As for this clonotype: A read error may explain this, as a much larger clone is one base away. V and J are TRBV10-3 and TRBJ2-1, with D possibly matching TRBD2 (5 bases). Germline V lookup: CDR1 ENHRY, CDR2 SYGVKD. This CDR3 contains 16 residues. As DNA, the CDR3 is TGTGCCACCCGGTCCCCAGCGGCGAGCTCCCACAATGAGCAGTTCTTC. Translating it yields CATRSPAASSHNEQFF.

This clonotype was seen at least ten times. The chain recombines TRBV7-3 with TRBJ2-1, with D uncertain. Germline-derived CDR1 and CDR2 are SGHTA and FQGTGA. This CDR3 spans 17 amino acids. V was cut by 5 bases and J by 6 bases, with 23 bases left in between. CDR3 region: CASSASLVQVVANEQFF. The CDR3 nucleotides read TGTGCCAGCAGCGCCTCGTTGGTCCAAGTGGTGGCCAATGAGCAGTTCTTC.

There are many counts of this clonotype. The chain carries TRBV15 and TRBJ1-1; D gene unclear. V was trimmed by 5 bases and J by 2 bases, leaving 9 bases between them. Germline assignment: CDR1 LNHNV and CDR2 YYDKDF (reference sequence). The CDR3 runs to 13 residues. The CDR3 loop reads CATSHSLNTEAFF. The CDR3 coding sequence is TGTGCCACCAGCCATTCTCTAAACACTGAAGCTTTCTTT.

This clonotype was counted at least ten times. CDR3 DNA sequence: TGTGCCAGCAGTCGGACTAGCGGGAGGTATGAGCAGTTCTTC. This translates into CASSRTSGRYEQFF. The chain carries TRBV6-2 or TRBV6-3 and TRBJ2-1; 14 bases are shared with TRBD2. The CDR3 consists of 14 residues. Germline trimming cut 5 bases from V and 8 bases from J; bases unmatched to any gene: 2. The germline V gene encodes CDR1 MNHEY and CDR2 SVGEGT.

The J gene is TRBJ2-7, the V gene TRBV12-3 or TRBV12-4, with TRBD2 as a possible D gene (5 bases). Trimming shortened V by 7 bases and J by 3 bases, and 16 bases separated the two germline ends. The CDR3 runs 14 residues. This chain's CDR3 is CASTPSAGVYEQYF. CDR3 in DNA: TGTGCCAGCACCCCATCCGCCGGGGTCTACGAGCAGTACTTC.

This clonotype came up many times. The chain combines TRBV6-2 or TRBV6-3 with TRBJ2-5; D is possibly TRBD2 (6 bases). This CDR3 has 19 residues. Germline CDR1 is MNHEY and CDR2 is SVGEGT. V dropped 0 bases and J dropped 5 bases, with 25 bases sitting between them. CDR3 region: CASSYSASGSSEFVETQYF. The CDR3 DNA is TGTGCCAGCAGTTACTCGGCCTCGGGTTCTAGCGAGTTTGTGGAGACCCAGTACTTC.

V is TRBV6-1 and J is TRBJ2-5, with TRBD2 matching 9 bases. With 5 bases clipped from V and 4 bases from J, the junction kept 8 bases outside the gene matches. Germline V gene lookup returns CDR1 MNHNS and CDR2 SASEGT. The CDR3 runs 15 residues. The CDR3 sequence is CASSPMTSGLETQYF. As DNA, the CDR3 is TGTGCCAGCAGTCCAATGACTAGCGGTCTAGAGACCCAGTACTTC.

This clonotype was detected a few times. The rearrangement joins TRBV7-9 to TRBJ2-7; perhaps TRBD1 as D (5 bases). V lost 5 bases and J lost 2, with 13 bases in between. The CDR3 has 14 amino acids. The V gene's germline CDR1 is SEHNR and CDR2 FQNEAQ (reference sequence). The chain's CDR3 is CASSPAGATYEQYF. CDR3 sequence (DNA): TGTGCCAGCAGCCCAGCTGGGGCAACCTACGAGCAGTACTTC.

The J gene is TRBJ1-4, the V gene TRBV9; no clear D gene. The CDR3 extends over 15 amino acids. The V gene lost 0 bases and the J gene lost 6 bases, with 12 bases spanning the gap. Germline loops: CDR1 SGDLS, CDR2 YYNGEE. CDR3 amino acids: CASSVAGRGDEKLFF. The CDR3 region has the DNA TGTGCCAGCAGCGTAGCTGGGAGAGGAGATGAAAAACTGTTTTTT.

V gene TRBV24-1 combines with J gene TRBJ2-1; D possibly matches TRBD1 or TRBD2 (5 bases each). CDR1 and CDR2 from the germline V gene are KGHDR and SFDVKD. Between the trimmed V and J ends, which lost 5 bases and 0 bases, there was a span of 13 bases. CDR3 length equals 16 residues. CDR3 coding DNA: TGTGCCACCAGTGGTTTTTCAGGGAGCTCCTACAATGAGCAGTTCTTC. Its protein is CATSGFSGSSYNEQFF.